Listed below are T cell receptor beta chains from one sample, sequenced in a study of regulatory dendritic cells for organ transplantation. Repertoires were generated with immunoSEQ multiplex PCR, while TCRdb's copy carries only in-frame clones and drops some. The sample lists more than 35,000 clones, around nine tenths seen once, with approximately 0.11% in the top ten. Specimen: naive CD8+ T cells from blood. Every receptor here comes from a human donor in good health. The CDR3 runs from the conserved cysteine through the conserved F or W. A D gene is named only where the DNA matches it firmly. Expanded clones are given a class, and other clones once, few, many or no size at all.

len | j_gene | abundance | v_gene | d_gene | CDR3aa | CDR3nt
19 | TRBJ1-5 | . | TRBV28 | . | CASRHGEGGGGYSNQPQHF | TGTGCCAGCAGACACGGAGAGGGGGGAGGGGGTTATAGCAATCAGCCCCAGCATTTT
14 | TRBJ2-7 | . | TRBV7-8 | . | CASSFSGETYEQYF | TGTGCCAGCAGCTTTTCTGGGGAGACCTACGAGCAGTACTTC
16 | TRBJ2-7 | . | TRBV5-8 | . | CASSFFISGFPYEQYF | TGTGCCAGCAGCTTTTTTATTTCCGGGTTTCCCTACGAGCAGTACTTC
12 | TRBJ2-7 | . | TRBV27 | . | CASSHTPYEQYF | TGTGCCAGCAGCCACACGCCCTACGAGCAGTACTTC
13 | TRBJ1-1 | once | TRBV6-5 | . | CASSSRVNTEAFF | TGTGCCAGCAGTTCAAGGGTGAACACTGAAGCTTTCTTT
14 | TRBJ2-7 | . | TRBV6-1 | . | CALGTRGLSGEQYF | TGTGCCCTTGGAACGAGGGGATTATCGGGGGAGCAGTACTTC
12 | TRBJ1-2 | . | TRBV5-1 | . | CASSRTVDGYTF | TGCGCCAGCAGCCGGACAGTCGATGGCTACACCTTC
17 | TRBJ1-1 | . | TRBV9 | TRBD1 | CASSKRDSPYSNTEAFF | TGTGCCAGCAGCAAAAGGGACAGCCCGTATTCTAACACTGAAGCTTTCTTT
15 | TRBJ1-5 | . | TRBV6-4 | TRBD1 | CANPDRLYSNQPQHF | TGTGCCAACCCGGACAGGCTCTATAGCAATCAGCCCCAGCATTTT
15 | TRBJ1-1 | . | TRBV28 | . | CASSLTGKLTTEAFF | TGTGCCAGCAGTTTAACCGGGAAGCTGACCACTGAAGCTTTCTTT